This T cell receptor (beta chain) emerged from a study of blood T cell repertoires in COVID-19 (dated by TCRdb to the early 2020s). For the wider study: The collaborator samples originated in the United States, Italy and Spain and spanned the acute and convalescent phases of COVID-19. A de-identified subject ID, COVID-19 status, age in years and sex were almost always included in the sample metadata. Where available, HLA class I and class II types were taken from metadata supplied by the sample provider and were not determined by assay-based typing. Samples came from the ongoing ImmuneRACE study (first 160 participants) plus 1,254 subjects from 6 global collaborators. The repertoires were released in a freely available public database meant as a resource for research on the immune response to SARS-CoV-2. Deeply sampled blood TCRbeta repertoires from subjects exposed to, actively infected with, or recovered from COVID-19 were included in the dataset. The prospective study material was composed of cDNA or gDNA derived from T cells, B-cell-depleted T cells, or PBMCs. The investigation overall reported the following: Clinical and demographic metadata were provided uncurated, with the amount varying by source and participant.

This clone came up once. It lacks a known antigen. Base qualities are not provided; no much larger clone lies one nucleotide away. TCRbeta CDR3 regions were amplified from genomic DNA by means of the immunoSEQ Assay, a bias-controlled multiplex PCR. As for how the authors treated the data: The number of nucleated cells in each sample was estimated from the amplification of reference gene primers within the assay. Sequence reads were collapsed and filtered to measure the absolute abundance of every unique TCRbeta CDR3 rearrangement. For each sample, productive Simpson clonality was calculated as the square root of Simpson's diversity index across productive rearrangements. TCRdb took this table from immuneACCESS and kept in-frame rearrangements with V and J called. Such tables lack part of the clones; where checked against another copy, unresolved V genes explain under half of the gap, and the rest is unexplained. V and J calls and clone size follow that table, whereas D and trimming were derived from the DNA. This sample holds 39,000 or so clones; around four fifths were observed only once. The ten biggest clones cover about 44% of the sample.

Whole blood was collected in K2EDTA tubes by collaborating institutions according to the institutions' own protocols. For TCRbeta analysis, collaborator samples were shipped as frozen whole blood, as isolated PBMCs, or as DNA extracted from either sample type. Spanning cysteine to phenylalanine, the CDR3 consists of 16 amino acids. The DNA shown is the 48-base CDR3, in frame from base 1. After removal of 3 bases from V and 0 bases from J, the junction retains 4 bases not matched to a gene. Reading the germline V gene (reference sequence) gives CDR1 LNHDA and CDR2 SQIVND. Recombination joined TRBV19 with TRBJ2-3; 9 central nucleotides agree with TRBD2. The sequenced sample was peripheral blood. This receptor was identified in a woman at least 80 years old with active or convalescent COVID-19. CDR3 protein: CASSITSGLSTDTQYF. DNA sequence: TGTGCCAGTAGTATCACTAGCGGGCTTAGCACAGATACGCAGTATTTT.